The 13 T cell receptor beta chains reported below all come from one sample, sequenced in a study of blood T cell repertoires in COVID-19. TCRdb's table, derived via immunoSEQ multiplex PCR, lists solely in-frame clones and lacks some. The sample carries a few hundred thousand clones, 90% recorded once. Sequenced sample: peripheral blood. These TCRs come from a woman aged 40 to 50 with COVID-19, enrolled during active disease.

This chain connects TRBV9 to TRBJ1-1; unclear D gene. Germline CDR1 is SGDLS and CDR2 is YYNGEE. The CDR3 is 14 amino acids. Between the trimmed V and J ends, which lost 2 bases and 2 bases, there was a span of 10 bases. Here the CDR3 reads CASSVSTLNTEAFF. In DNA form, the CDR3 reads TGTGCCAGCAGCGTTAGTACTCTTAACACTGAAGCTTTCTTT.

The chain joins TRBV28 to TRBJ1-2, with 11 bases fitting TRBD1. CDR1 is MDHEN, CDR2 SYDVKM, per germline. The CDR3 is made up of 15 amino acids. V shed 4 bases, J shed 5 bases, and the junction held 6 bases outside the gene matches. The DNA of the CDR3 is TGTGCCAGCAGTTCAGGGACAGGGGGAAAGTATGGCTACACCTTC. Translated: CASSSGTGGKYGYTF.

This chain joins TRBV3-1 (or the pseudogene TRBV3-2) and TRBJ1-4; D gene unclear. CDR1 LGHDT and CDR2 YNNKEL come from the germline V gene (reference sequence). V lost 0 bases to trimming and J lost 8 bases, with 10 bases between them. The CDR3 covers 14 residues. The CDR3 DNA reads as TGTGCCAGCAGCCAAGATTCAGTTATCGAAAAACTGTTTTTT. Its translation is CASSQDSVIEKLFF.

The chain is built from TRBV7-2 and TRBJ2-3; 7 bases fit TRBD1. The CDR3 has 14 residues. The V gene end was trimmed by 5 bases and the J gene end by 2 bases; junction bases not matched to a gene: 4. Germline V gene sequence: CDR1 SGHTA, CDR2 FQGNSA. The DNA for the CDR3 is TGTGCCAGCAGCAGCACAGGGGCCACAGATACGCAGTATTTT. Its translation: CASSSTGATDTQYF.

The J gene is TRBJ1-3, the V gene TRBV4-3, with 9 bases that match TRBD1. Germline CDR1 and CDR2: LGHNA and YSLEER. This CDR3 is 20 amino acids long. Germline trimming cut 0 bases from V and 0 bases from J; bases unmatched to any gene: 12. Here the CDR3 reads CASSQDPPGTGQYSGNTIYF. CDR3 nucleotide sequence: TGCGCCAGCAGCCAAGATCCCCCCGGGACAGGGCAATACTCTGGAAACACCATATATTTT.

This chain links TRBV29-1 with TRBJ2-7; D not resolved. The CDR3 runs 11 residues. The germline gives CDR1 SQVTM, CDR2 ANQGSEA. Trimming took off 7 bases at V and 4 bases at J, with 11 bases between the two ends. The CDR3 loop reads CSGGLSYEQYF. CDR3 DNA: TGCAGCGGGGGATTGTCTTACGAGCAGTACTTC.

The chain employs TRBV30 and TRBJ1-3; 11 nucleotides line up with TRBD1. Germline V CDR1 and CDR2: GTSNPN, SVGIG (reference sequence). This CDR3 has 18 amino acids. V lost 0 bases, J lost 4 bases, and 11 bases stayed unmatched. The CDR3 sequence is CAWSVLGQGAQRGNTIYF. The CDR3 nucleotides are TGTGCCTGGAGTGTACTTGGACAGGGGGCGCAAAGGGGAAACACCATATATTTT.

The chain couples TRBV13 to TRBJ1-2; D not certain. Trimming took off 5 bases at V and 5 bases at J, with 9 bases between the two ends. This CDR3 is 12 amino acids long. Germline loops: CDR1 PRHDT, CDR2 FYEKMQ (reference sequence). Here the CDR3 reads CASSPGKYGYTF. The DNA for the CDR3 is TGTGCCAGCAGCCCGGGGAAGTATGGCTACACCTTC.

The chain has TRBV6-5 and TRBJ1-2; maybe TRBD1 (6 bases). Germline CDR1 reads MNHEY; CDR2 reads SVGAGI. The V gene lost 6 bases and the J gene lost 8 bases, with 13 bases spanning the gap. The CDR3 runs to 12 residues. The CDR3 reads CASREGQMGYTF. CDR3 in DNA: TGTGCCAGCAGAGAGGGACAAATGGGCTACACCTTC.

J is TRBJ1-1 and V is TRBV18; a weak D match, TRBD1 (6 bases). The CDR3 length is 16 residues. Trimming took 3 bases from V and 0 from J, leaving 14 bases between them. Germline V gene sequence: CDR1 KGHSH, CDR2 LQKENI. CDR3 nucleotide sequence: TGTGCCAGCTCACCCTTACAACAGGGATTGAACACTGAAGCTTTCTTT. Translating it yields CASSPLQQGLNTEAFF.

This chain connects TRBV28 to TRBJ1-1; 7 bases agree with TRBD1. Germline CDR1 MDHEN, CDR2 SYDVKM. The J segment lost 4 bases and the V segment lost 3 bases, leaving 2 bases of the junction unmatched. The CDR3 runs to 13 residues. This chain's CDR3 is CASSFRGPTEAFF. The CDR3 region has the DNA TGTGCCAGCAGTTTTAGGGGGCCCACTGAAGCTTTCTTT.

This chain connects TRBV3-1 (or the pseudogene TRBV3-2) to TRBJ2-5; weak D call: TRBD1 (6 bases). This CDR3 contains 14 residues. V lost 1 base to trimming and J lost 7 bases, with 13 bases between them. CDR1 and CDR2 from the germline V gene are LGHDT and YNNKEL (reference sequence). In DNA, the CDR3 is TGTGCCAGCAGCCAAGGGGGGCGGTTCGCGACCCAGTACTTC. Its translation is CASSQGGRFATQYF.

The chain carries TRBV9 and TRBJ2-1, with 8 bases lining up with TRBD2. CDR3 length equals 15 residues. V lost 0 bases to trimming and J lost 3 bases; unmatched junction nucleotides: 2. Germline V CDR1 and CDR2: SGDLS, YYNGEE. The chain's CDR3 is CASSVVGTSYNEQFF. The CDR3 region has the DNA TGTGCCAGCAGCGTAGTAGGGACTAGCTACAATGAGCAGTTCTTC.